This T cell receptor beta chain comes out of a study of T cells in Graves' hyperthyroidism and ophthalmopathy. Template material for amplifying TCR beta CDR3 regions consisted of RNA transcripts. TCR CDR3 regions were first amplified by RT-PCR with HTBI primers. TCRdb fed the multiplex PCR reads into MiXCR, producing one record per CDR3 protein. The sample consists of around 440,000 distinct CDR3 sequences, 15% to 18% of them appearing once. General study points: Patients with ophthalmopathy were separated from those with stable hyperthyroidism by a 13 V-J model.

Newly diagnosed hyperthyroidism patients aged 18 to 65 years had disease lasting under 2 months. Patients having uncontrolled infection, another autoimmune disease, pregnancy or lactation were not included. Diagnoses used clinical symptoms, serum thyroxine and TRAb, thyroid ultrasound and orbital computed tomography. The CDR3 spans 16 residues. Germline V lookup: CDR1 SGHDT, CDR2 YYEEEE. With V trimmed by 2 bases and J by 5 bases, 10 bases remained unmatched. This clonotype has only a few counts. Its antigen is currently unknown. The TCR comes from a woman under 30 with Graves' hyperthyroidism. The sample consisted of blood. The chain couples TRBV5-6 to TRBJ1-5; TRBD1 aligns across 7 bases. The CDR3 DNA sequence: TGTGCCAGCAGCTTTTCCGAAGACAGGGAATATCAGCCCCAGCATTTT. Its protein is CASSFSEDREYQPQHF.